This TCR beta chain was identified during a study of T cell responses to AZD1222 COVID-19 vaccine. About the study: Timing groups of about 4 and about 12 weeks for second doses were pooled.

Germline-derived CDR1 and CDR2 are SGHDT and YYEEEE. V gave up 0 bases and J gave up 9 bases, with 4 bases separating them. The CDR3 is 11 amino acids. Regarding the study as a whole: The span of vaccine-associated CD4 TCRs extended across spike, with dominance at 160-218 and 743-854. Mostly white British, mostly female donors; authors suggested clonal diversity may be underestimated. Among those given AZD1222, only five or six were seropositive at baseline.

A note on this clone: The antigen is undetermined.

Here immunoSEQ multiplex PCR was the method, and the copy in TCRdb shows in-frame clones only, minus some. The sample has roughly 120,000 clones, 90% to 95% seen once; the top ten hold more than 2.5%. Source: peripheral blood, taken on day 0 of AZD1222 vaccination. This chain links TRBV5-6 with TRBJ2-4; D not resolved. The receptor comes from an adult in good health. CDR3 loop: CASSLAGIQYF. CDR3 DNA sequence: TGTGCCAGCAGCTTGGCGGGCATTCAGTACTTC.